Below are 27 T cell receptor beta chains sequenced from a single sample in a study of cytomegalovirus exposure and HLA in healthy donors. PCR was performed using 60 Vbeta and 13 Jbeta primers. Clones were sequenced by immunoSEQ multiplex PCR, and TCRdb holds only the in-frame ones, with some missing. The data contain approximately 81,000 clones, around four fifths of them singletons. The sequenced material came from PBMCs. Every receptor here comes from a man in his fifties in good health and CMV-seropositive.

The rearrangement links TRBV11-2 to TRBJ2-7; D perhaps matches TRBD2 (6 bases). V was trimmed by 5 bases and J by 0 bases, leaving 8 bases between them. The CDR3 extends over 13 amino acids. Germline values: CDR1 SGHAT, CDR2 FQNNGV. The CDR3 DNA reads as TGTGCCAGCAGCCGGGAGTCCTCCTACGAGCAGTACTTC. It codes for CASSRESSYEQYF.

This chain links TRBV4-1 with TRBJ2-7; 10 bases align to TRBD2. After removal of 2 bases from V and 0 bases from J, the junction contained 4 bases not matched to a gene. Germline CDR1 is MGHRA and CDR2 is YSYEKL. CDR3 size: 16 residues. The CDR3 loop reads CASSQPRTSGSYEQYF. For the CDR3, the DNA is TGCGCCAGCAGCCAACCCCGGACTAGCGGCTCCTACGAGCAGTACTTC.

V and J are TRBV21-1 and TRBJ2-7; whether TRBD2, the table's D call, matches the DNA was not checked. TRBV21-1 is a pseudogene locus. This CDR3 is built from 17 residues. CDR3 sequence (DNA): TGTGCCAGCATCCCGGGGATTGGCGGACTGGCCCCTCGCGAGCAGTACTTC. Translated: CASIPGIGGLAPREQYF.

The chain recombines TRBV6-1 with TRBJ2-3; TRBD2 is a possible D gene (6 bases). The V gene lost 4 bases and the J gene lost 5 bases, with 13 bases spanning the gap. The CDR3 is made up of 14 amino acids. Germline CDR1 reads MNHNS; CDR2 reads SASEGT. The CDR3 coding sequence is TGTGCCAGCAGTGGTTCGGGACTCCTAGATACGCAGTATTTT. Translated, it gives CASSGSGLLDTQYF.

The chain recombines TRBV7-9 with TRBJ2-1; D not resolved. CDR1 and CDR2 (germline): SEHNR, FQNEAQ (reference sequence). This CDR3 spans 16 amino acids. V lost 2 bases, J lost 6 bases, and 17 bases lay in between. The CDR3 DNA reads TGTGCCAGCAGCTTATTTGCGGTGATCAGTTCCAATGAGCAGTTCTTC. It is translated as CASSLFAVISSNEQFF.

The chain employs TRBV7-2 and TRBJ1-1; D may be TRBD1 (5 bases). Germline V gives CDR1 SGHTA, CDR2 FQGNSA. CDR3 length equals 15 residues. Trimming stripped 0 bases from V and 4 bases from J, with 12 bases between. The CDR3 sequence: CASSLAEGSFTEAFF. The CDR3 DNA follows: TGTGCCAGCAGCTTAGCGGAGGGGTCTTTCACTGAAGCTTTCTTT. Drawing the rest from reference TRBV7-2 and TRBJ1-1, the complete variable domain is GAGVSQSPSNKVTEKGKDVELRCDPISGHTALYWYRQSLGQGLEFLIYFQGNSAPDKSGLPSDRFSAERTGGSVSTLTIQRTQQEDSAVYLCASSLAEGSFTEAFFGQGTRLTVV.

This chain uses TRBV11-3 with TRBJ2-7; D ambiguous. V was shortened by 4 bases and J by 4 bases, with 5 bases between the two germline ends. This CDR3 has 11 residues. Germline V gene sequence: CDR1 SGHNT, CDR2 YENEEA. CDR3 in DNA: TGTGCCAGCAGCTCGACTTACGAGCAGTACTTC. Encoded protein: CASSSTYEQYF.

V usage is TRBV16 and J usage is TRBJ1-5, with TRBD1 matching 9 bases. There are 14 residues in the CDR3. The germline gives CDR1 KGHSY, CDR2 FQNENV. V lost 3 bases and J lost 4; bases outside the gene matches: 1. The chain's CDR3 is CASSQDRGNQPQHF. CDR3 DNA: TGTGCCAGCAGCCAGGACAGGGGAAATCAGCCCCAGCATTTT. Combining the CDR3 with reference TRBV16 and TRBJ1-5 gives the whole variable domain GEEVAQTPKHLVRGEGQKAKLYCAPIKGHSYVFWYQQVLKNEFKFLISFQNENVFDETGMPKERFSAKCLPNSPCSLEIQATKLEDSAVYFCASSQDRGNQPQHFGDGTRLSIL.

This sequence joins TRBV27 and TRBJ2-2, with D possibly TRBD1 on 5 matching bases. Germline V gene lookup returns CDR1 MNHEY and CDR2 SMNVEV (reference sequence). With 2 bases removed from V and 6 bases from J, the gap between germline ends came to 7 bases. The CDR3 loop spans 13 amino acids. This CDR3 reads CASSLLGPGELFF. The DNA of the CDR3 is TGTGCCAGCAGTTTACTGGGGCCCGGGGAGCTGTTTTTT.

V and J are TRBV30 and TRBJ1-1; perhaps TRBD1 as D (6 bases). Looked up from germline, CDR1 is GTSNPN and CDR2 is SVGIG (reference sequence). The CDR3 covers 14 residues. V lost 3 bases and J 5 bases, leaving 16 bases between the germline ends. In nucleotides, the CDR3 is TGTGCCTGGAGGATTACTACAGGGTTAACTGAAGCTTTCTTT. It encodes CAWRITTGLTEAFF.

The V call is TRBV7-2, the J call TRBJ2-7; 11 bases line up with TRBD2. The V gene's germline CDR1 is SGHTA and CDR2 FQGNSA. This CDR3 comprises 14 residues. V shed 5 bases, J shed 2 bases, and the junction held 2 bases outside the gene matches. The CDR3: CASSPGLAAYEQYF. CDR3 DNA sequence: TGTGCCAGCAGCCCGGGACTAGCGGCCTACGAGCAGTACTTC.

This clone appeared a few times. CDR3 amino acids: CASSSVRSLAATYEQYF. In nucleotides, the CDR3 is TGTGCCAGCAGTTCAGTTCGGTCGCTAGCGGCCACCTACGAGCAGTACTTC. V gene TRBV27 combines with J gene TRBJ2-7; 7 bases map to TRBD2. The CDR3 has 17 amino acids. CDR1 is MNHEY, CDR2 SMNVEV, per germline (reference sequence). Trimming removed 4 bases from V and 2 bases from J; junction bases left unmatched: 14.

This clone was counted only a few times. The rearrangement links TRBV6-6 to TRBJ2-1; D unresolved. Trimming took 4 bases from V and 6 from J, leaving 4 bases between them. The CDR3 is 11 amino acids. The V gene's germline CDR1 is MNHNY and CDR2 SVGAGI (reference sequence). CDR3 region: CASSSLNEQFF. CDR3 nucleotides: TGTGCCAGCAGTTCTCTCAATGAGCAGTTCTTC.

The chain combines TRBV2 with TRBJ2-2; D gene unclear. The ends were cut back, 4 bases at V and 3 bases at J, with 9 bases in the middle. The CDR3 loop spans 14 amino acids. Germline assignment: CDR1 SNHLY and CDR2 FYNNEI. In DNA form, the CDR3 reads TGTGCCAGCAGTGTGGTACTTGACACCGGGGAGCTGTTTTTT. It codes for CASSVVLDTGELFF.

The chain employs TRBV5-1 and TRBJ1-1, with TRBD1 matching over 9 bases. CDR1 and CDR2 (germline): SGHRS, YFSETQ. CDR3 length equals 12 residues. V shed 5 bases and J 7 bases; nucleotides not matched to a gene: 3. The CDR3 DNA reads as TGCGCCAGCAGACGGACAGGGGATGAAGCTTTCTTT. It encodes CASRRTGDEAFF.

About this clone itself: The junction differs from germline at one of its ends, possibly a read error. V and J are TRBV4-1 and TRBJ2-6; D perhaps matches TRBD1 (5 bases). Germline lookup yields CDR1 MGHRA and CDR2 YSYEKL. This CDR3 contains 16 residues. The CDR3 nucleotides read TGCGCCAGCAGCCAAGTGTTGCTCTCTGGGGCCAACGGCCTGACTTTC. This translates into CASSQVLLSGANGLTF.

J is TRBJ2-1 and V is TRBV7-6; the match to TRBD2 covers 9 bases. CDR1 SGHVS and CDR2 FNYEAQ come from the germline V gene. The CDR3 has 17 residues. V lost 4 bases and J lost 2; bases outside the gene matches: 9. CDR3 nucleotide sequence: TGTGCCAGCAGCTCCCTGACTAGCGGTTATCCCTACAATGAGCAGTTCTTC. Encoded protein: CASSSLTSGYPYNEQFF.

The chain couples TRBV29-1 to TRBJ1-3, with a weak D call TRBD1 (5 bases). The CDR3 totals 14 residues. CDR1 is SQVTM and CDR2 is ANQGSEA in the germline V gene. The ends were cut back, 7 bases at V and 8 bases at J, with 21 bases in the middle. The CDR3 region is CSGGYTGLQDTIYF. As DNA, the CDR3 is TGCAGCGGTGGATATACAGGCTTGCAGGACACCATATATTTT.

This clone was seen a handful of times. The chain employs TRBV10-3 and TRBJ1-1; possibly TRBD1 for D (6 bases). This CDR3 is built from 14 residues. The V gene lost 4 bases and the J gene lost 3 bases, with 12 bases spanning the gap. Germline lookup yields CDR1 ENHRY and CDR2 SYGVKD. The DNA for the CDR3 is TGTGCCATCAGTGTCAGGGGAGCGGACACTGAAGCTTTCTTT. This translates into CAISVRGADTEAFF.

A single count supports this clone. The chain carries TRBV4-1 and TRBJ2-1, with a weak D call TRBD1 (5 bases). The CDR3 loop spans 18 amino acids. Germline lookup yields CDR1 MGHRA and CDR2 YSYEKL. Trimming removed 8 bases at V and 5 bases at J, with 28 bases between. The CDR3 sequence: CASDTGALPPLINNEQFF. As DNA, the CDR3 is TGCGCCAGCGATACAGGAGCCTTGCCACCCCTAATTAACAATGAGCAGTTCTTC.

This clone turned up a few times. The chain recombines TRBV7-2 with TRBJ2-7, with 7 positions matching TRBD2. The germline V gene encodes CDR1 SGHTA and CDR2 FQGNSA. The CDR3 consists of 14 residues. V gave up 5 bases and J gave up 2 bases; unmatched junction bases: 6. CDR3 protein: CASSIQAGTYEQYF. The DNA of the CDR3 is TGTGCCAGCAGCATACAAGCGGGAACCTACGAGCAGTACTTC. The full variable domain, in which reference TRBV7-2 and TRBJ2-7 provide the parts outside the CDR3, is GAGVSQSPSNKVTEKGKDVELRCDPISGHTALYWYRQSLGQGLEFLIYFQGNSAPDKSGLPSDRFSAERTGGSVSTLTIQRTQQEDSAVYLCASSIQAGTYEQYFGPGTRLTVT.

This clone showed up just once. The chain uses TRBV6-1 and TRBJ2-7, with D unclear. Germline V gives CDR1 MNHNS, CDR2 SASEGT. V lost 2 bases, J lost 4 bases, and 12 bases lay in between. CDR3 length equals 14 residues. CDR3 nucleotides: TGTGCCAGCAGTGAATCAGGCCCGGCATACGAGCAGTACTTC. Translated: CASSESGPAYEQYF.

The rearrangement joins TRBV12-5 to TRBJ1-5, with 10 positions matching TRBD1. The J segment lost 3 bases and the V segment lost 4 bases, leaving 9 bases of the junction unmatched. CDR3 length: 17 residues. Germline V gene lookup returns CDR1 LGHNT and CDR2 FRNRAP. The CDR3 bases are TGTGCTAGTGGTTCCACCCTGGACAGGGGGATCAATCAGCCCCAGCATTTT. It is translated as CASGSTLDRGINQPQHF.

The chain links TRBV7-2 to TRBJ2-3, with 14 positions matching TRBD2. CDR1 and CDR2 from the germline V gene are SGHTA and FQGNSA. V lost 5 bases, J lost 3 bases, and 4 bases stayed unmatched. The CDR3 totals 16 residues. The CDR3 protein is CASSTRTSGRTDTQYF. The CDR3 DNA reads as TGTGCCAGCAGCACCCGGACTAGCGGGAGGACAGATACGCAGTATTTT.

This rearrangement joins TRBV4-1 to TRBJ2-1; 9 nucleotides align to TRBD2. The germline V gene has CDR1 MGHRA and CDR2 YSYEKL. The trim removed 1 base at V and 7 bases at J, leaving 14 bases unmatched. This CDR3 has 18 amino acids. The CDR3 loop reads CASSQGVAGAQSGNEQFF. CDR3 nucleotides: TGCGCCAGCAGCCAAGGGGTAGCGGGAGCTCAATCAGGGAATGAGCAGTTCTTC.

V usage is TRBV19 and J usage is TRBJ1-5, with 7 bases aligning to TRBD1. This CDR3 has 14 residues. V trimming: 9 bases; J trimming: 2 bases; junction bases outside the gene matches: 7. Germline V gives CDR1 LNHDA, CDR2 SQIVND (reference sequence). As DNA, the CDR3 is TGTGCCAGCTGCTGGACAGGCGGCAATCAGCCCCAGCATTTT. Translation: CASCWTGGNQPQHF. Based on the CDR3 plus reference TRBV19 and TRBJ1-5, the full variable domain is DGGITQSPKYLFRKEGQNVTLSCEQNLNHDAMYWYRQDPGQGLRLIYYSQIVNDFQKGDIAEGYSVSREKKESFPLTVTSAQKNPTAFYLCASCWTGGNQPQHFGDGTRLSIL.

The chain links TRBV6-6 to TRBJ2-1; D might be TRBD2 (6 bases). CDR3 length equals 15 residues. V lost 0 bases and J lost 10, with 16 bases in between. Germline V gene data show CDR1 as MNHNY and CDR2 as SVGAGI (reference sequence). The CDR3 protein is CASSYSARRVGEQFF. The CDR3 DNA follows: TGTGCCAGCAGTTACTCGGCTAGGAGGGTGGGGGAGCAGTTCTTC.